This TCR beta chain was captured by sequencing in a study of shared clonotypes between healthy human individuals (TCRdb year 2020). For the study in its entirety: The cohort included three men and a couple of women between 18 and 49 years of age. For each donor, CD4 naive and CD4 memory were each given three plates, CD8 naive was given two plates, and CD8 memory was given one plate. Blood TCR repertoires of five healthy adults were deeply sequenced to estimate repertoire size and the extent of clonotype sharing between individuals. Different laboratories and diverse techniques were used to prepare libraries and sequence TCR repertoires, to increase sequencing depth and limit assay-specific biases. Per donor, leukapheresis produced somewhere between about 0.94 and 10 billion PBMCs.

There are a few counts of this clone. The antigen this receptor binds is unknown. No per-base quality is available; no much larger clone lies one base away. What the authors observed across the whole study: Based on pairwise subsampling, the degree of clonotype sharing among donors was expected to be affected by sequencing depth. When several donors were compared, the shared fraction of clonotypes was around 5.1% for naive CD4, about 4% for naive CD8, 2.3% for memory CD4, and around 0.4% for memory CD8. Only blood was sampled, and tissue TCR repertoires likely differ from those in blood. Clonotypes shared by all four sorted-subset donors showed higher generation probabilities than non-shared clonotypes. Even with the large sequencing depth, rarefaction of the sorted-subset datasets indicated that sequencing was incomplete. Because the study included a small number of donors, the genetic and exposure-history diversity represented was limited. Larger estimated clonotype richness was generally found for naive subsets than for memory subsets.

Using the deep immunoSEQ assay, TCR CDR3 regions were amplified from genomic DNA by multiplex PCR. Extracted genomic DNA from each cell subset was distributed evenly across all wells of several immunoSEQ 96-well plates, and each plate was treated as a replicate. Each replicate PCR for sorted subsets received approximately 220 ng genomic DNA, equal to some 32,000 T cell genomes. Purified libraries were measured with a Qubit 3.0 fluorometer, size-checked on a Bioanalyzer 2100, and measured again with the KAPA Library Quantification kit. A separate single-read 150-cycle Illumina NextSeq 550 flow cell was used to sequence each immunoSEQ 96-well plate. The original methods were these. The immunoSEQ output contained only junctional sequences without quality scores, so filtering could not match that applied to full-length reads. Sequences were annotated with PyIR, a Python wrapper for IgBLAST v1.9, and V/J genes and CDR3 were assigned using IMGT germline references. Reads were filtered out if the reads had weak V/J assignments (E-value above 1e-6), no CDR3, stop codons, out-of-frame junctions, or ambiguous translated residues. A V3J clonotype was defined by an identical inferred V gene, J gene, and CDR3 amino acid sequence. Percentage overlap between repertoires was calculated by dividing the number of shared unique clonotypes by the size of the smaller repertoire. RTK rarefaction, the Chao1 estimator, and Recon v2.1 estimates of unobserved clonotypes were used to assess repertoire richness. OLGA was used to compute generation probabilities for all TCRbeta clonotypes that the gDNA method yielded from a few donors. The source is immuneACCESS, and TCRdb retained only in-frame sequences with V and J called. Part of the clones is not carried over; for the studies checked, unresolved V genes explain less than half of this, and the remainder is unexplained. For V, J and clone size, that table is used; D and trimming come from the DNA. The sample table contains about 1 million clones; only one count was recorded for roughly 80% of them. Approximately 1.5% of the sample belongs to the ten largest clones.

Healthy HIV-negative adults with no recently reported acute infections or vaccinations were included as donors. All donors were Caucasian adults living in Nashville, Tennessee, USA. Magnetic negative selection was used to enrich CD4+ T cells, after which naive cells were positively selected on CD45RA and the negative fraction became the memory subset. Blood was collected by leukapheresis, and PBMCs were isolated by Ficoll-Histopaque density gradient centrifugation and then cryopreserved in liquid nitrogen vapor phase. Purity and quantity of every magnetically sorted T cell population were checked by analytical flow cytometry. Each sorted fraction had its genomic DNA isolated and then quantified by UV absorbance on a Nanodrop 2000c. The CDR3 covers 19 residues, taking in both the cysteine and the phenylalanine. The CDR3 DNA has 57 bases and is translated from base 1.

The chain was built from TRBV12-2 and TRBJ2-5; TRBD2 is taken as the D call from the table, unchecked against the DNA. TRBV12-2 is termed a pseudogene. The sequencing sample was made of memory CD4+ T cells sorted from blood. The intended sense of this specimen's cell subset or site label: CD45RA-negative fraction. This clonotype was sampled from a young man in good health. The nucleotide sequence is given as TGTGCAAGTCGCCCGCGTCCCTCTAGCGGGAGGCCCAGGGGAGAGACCCAGTACTTC. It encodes CASRPRPSSGRPRGETQYF.